This TCR beta chain was recovered during a study of neurological immune-mediated disorders. Template-switch 5'RACE cDNA synthesis added a 10-nucleotide unique molecular identifier. TCRdb reprocessed the 5' RACE reads via MiXCR and lists one record per CDR3 protein. The table includes roughly 62,000 distinct CDR3 sequences, around 5% detected once. This clonotype has more than one count but fewer than ten. CDR1 is MNHEY, CDR2 SVGEGT, per germline. V dropped 11 bases and J dropped 0 bases, with 11 bases sitting between them. This CDR3 region has 13 residues. The source of this sequence is a woman in her fifties or sixties with multiple sclerosis. The rearrangement joins TRBV6-2 or TRBV6-3 to TRBJ2-1, with unresolved D. Input material: PBMCs. The chain's CDR3 is CAAAVSSYNEQFF. The CDR3 DNA is TGTGCCGCCGCCGTGAGCTCCTACAATGAGCAGTTCTTC.